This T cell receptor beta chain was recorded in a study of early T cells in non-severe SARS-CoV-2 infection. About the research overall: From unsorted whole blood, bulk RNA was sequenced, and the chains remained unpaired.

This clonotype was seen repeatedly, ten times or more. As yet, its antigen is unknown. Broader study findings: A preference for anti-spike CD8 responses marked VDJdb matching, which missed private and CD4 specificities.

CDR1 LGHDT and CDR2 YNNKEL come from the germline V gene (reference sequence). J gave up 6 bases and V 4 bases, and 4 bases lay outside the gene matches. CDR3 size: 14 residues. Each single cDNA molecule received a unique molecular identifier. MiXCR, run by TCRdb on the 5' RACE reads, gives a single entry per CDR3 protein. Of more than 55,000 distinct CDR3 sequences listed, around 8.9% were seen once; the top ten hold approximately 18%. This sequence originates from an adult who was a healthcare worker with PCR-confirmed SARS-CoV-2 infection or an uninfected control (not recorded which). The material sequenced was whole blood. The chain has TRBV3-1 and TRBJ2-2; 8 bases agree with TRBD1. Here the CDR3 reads CASSPVGQAGELFF. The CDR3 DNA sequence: TGTGCCAGCAGCCCAGTGGGACAGGCCGGGGAGCTGTTTTTT.